These T cell receptor beta chains were read from a single sample in a study of human T cells and chemical hapten exposure. A single record per CDR3 protein comes from TCRdb applying MiXCR to the RACE reads. Here the sample spans around 130,000 distinct CDR3 sequences, around 8.2% being singletons. The sequenced material came from whole blood. These TCRs come from a male donor in good health. Some clones in this sample may be carry-over from other donors' samples. Each CDR3 is given with its conserved first and last residue. Fields, in order: clone size, V gene, J gene, D gene, CDR3 DNA, CDR3 protein. The D gene is left open where the match is weak. Clone size, where shown, is once, few, many, or a class for clones that have expanded.

NA	TRBV6-2/TRBV6-3	TRBJ2-1	TRBD1	TGTGCCAGCATTCAACAGGGGGCCGGGAATGAGCAGTTCTTC	CASIQQGAGNEQFF
NA	TRBV4-1	TRBJ1-1	NA	TGCGCCAGCAGCCAAGAACAAGGGAACACTGAAGCTTTCTTT	CASSQEQGNTEAFF
NA	TRBV12-3/TRBV12-4	TRBJ2-7	NA	TGTGCCAGCAGTCTACGGTCCCGTAGACCCTACGAGCAGTACTTC	CASSLRSRRPYEQYF
few	TRBV7-2	TRBJ1-5	NA	TGTGCCAGCAGCTTCCGTGGGGATAGCAATCAGCCCCAGCATTTT	CASSFRGDSNQPQHF
NA	TRBV28	TRBJ2-4	TRBD1	TGTGCCAGCCGCCCTCAAACGACAGGGAAAGGGACCAAAAACATTCAGTACTTC	CASRPQTTGKGTKNIQYF
few	TRBV12-5	TRBJ2-2	NA	TGTGCTAGTGGTTTGGTACCAGACACCGGGGAGCTGTTTTTT	CASGLVPDTGELFF
many	TRBV7-9	TRBJ1-4	NA	TGTGCCAGCAGCATTCAACAGGGATCTAATGAAAAACTGTTTTTT	CASSIQQGSNEKLFF
few	TRBV7-9	TRBJ2-7	NA	TGTGCCAGCGAGCGACTTGGATCCGAGCCCACGGGATACTACGAGCAGTACTTC	CASERLGSEPTGYYEQYF
many	TRBV2	TRBJ2-5	TRBD2	TGTGCCAGCAGTGATGTTGCGGGGGGCCAGGAGACCCAGTACTTC	CASSDVAGGQETQYF
few	TRBV10-3	TRBJ2-1	NA	TGTGCCATCAGTGCGGGAGTGGGCTCCTACAATGAGCAGTTCTTC	CAISAGVGSYNEQFF
NA	TRBV4-2	TRBJ2-1	TRBD2	TGTGCCAGCAGCCAAGACCCTAGCGGGACTTACAATGAGCAGTTCTTC	CASSQDPSGTYNEQFF
NA	TRBV6-5	TRBJ2-7	TRBD2	TGTGCCAGCAGTTCACCTAGCGGGAGATCGACCTACGAGCAGTACTTC	CASSSPSGRSTYEQYF
many	TRBV9	TRBJ1-1	NA	TGTGCCAGCAGCGTAGGGAACAGGGATTGGGACACTGAAGCTTTCTTT	CASSVGNRDWDTEAFF